These 4 T cell receptor beta chains came from one sample sequenced in a study of T-cell memory formation after mild COVID-19. TCRdb passed the 5' RACE reads through MiXCR, listing each CDR3 protein once. The sample lists 450,000 or so distinct CDR3 sequences; around 25% were seen once. Sequencing was done on a sample of PBMCs or a T cell subset sorted from them (not recorded which). The receptors originated from an adult woman who had mild COVID-19 (a few samples of this study predate the infection). Cell type and time point are not known.

The chain links TRBV2 to TRBJ2-6; D uncertain. Germline CDR1 and CDR2: SNHLY and FYNNEI. Trimming removed 3 bases from V and 0 bases from J, with 6 bases in between. CDR3 size: 15 residues. The CDR3 nucleotides are TGTGCCAGCAGTGATTGGGTCTCTGGGGCCAACGTCCTGACTTTC. As protein: CASSDWVSGANVLTF.

The chain joins TRBV7-3 to TRBJ2-1, with D perhaps being TRBD1 or TRBD2 (6 bases each). The CDR3 is 15 residues long. V was shortened by 5 bases and J by 8 bases, with 19 bases between the two germline ends. CDR1 SGHTA and CDR2 FQGTGA come from the germline V gene. The CDR3 loop is CASSPQGRDYHEQFF. The CDR3 region has the DNA TGTGCCAGCAGCCCCCAGGGGCGGGATTACCATGAGCAGTTCTTC.

J is TRBJ2-3 and V is TRBV11-1, with 7 bases identical to TRBD1. The ends lost 4 bases at V and 7 bases at J; junction bases unmatched: 8. This CDR3 region has 14 residues. Germline-derived CDR1 and CDR2 are SGHAT and FQDESV (reference sequence). Written as DNA, the CDR3 is TGTGCCAGCAGCTCCTCGGACAGGAGAAATACGCAGTATTTT. It specifies CASSSSDRRNTQYF.

The chain combines TRBV7-9 with TRBJ1-3; D uncertain. Germline V gives CDR1 SEHNR, CDR2 FQNEAQ (reference sequence). This CDR3 spans 16 amino acids. Trimming stripped 1 base from V and 0 bases from J, with 10 bases between. The CDR3 DNA reads TGTGCCAGCAGCTTAGGAGAAGCGAGCTCTGGAAACACCATATATTTT. Translating it yields CASSLGEASSGNTIYF. The variable domain in full, with the rest retrieved from reference TRBV7-9 and TRBJ1-3, is DTGVSQNPRHKITKRGQNVTFRCDPISEHNRLYWYRQTLGQGPEFLTYFQNEAQLEKSRLLSDRFSAERPKGSFSTLEIQRTEQGDSAMYLCASSLGEASSGNTIYFGEGSWLTVV.